The TCR beta chain under discussion was sequenced for a study of HIV-infected patients and healthy controls. TCRdb re-derived calls from the 5' RACE reads in MiXCR, one entry per CDR3 protein. The table records about 67,000 distinct CDR3 sequences, about a sixth of them present only once. Sequencing used CD4+ T cells from blood. The TCR originated in a human donor in good health.

The CDR3 DNA reads as TGTGCCAGCAGGACGCAGGACGGTGAAGCTTTCTTT. Translating it yields CASRTQDGEAFF. The chain uses TRBV2 and TRBJ1-1; D not resolved. The CDR3 length is 12 residues. Germline assignment: CDR1 SNHLY and CDR2 FYNNEI. The V gene lost 6 bases and the J gene lost 7 bases, with 12 bases spanning the gap.